This T cell receptor (beta chain) derives from a study of blood T cell repertoires in COVID-19. The CDR3 has 14 residues. Trimming cost V 2 bases and J 5 bases, with 12 bases left between them. Germline-derived CDR1 and CDR2 are ENHRY and SYGVKD. Some clones are missing from TCRdb's copy, which holds only in-frame ones; the method was immunoSEQ multiplex PCR. The repertoire has some 80,000 clones, 85% to 90% of them found once; the top ten carry about 2.5%. This receptor was taken from a human donor in a cohort sampled during active COVID-19. Sequences were obtained from peripheral blood. The chain combines TRBV10-3 with TRBJ1-1; a possible D gene is TRBD1 (6 bases). This CDR3 is CAISEQGSGTEAFF. CDR3 DNA: TGTGCCATCAGTGAGCAGGGGAGTGGGACTGAAGCTTTCTTT.